Below are 20 T cell receptor beta chains sequenced from a single sample in a study of OX40 agonist ivuxolimab in advanced cancers. TCRdb's copy holds only in-frame clones and misses some; the assay was immunoSEQ multiplex PCR. This repertoire shows about 79,000 clones, about 90% found once; its top ten account for more than 5.5%. Sequenced here: CD4+ or CD8+ T cells sorted from blood, sampled in a trial of the OX40 agonist ivuxolimab. These receptors came from an adult with an advanced solid tumor such as melanoma, head and neck, liver or kidney cancer.

J is TRBJ2-3 and V is TRBV9; D is undetermined. Trimming took 0 bases from V and 0 from J, leaving 2 bases between them. From germline, CDR1 is SGDLS and CDR2 YYNGEE. The CDR3 contains 13 residues. The CDR3 DNA sequence: TGTGCCAGCAGCGTAGTTAGCACAGATACGCAGTATTTT. Protein: CASSVVSTDTQYF.

DNA for the CDR3: TGTGCCAGCAGCTTAGCCGCGCGGCTTGGGACAGATACGCAGTATTTT. The encoded protein is CASSLAARLGTDTQYF. V is TRBV7-8 and J is TRBJ2-3; D is undetermined. Germline CDR1 SGHVS, CDR2 FQNEAQ. Trimming took 0 bases from V and 3 from J, leaving 13 bases between them. The CDR3 runs 16 residues.

The gene calls are TRBV28 and TRBJ2-5; D is unclear. The V gene lost 5 bases and the J gene lost 1 base, with 5 bases spanning the gap. CDR1 and CDR2 (germline): MDHEN, SYDVKM. This CDR3 has 12 residues. The CDR3 is CASSLTQETQYF. Here the CDR3 DNA reads TGTGCCAGCAGTCTCACCCAAGAGACCCAGTACTTC.

The genes are TRBV6-1 and TRBJ1-1; D is uncertain. The germline CDR1 and CDR2 sequences are MNHNS and SASEGT. V was shortened by 5 bases and J by 2 bases, with 9 bases between the two germline ends. The CDR3 covers 13 residues. The CDR3 spells CASSKEPNTEAFF. The CDR3 nucleotides are TGTGCCAGCAGTAAGGAGCCCAACACTGAAGCTTTCTTT.

This rearrangement joins TRBV6-5 to TRBJ2-3; tentatively, D is TRBD1 (6 bases). V was trimmed by 4 bases and J by 2 bases, leaving 10 bases between them. This CDR3 has 14 residues. The germline V gene encodes CDR1 MNHEY and CDR2 SVGAGI. CDR3 bases: TGTGCCAGCAGTTTGGGGGCGGTCACAGATACGCAGTATTTT. It is translated as CASSLGAVTDTQYF.

The V gene is TRBV5-1, the J gene TRBJ1-1; no firm D call. V lost 2 bases to trimming and J lost 1 base, with 12 bases between them. The CDR3 length is 15 residues. Germline V CDR1 and CDR2: SGHRS, YFSETQ. The CDR3 reads CASSFRPGSNTEAFF. CDR3 bases: TGCGCCAGCAGCTTTCGACCGGGATCGAACACTGAAGCTTTCTTT.

The CDR3 loop reads CASSPRGGRLLGYEQYF. In nucleotides, the CDR3 is TGTGCCAGCTCACCACGCGGGGGGCGCCTACTAGGTTACGAGCAGTACTTC. The chain couples TRBV18 to TRBJ2-7; 8 nucleotides align to TRBD2. The CDR3 has 17 amino acids. Trimming removed 1 base from V and 4 bases from J; junction bases left unmatched: 12. The germline gives CDR1 KGHSH, CDR2 LQKENI. Looking up the rest from reference TRBV18 and TRBJ2-7 gives the full variable domain: NAGVMQNPRHLVRRRGQEARLRCSPMKGHSHVYWYRQLPEEGLKFMVYLQKENIIDESGMPKERFSAEFPKEGPSILRIQQVVRGDSAAYFCASSPRGGRLLGYEQYFGPGTRLTVT.

The V gene is TRBV19, the J gene TRBJ1-2; 9 bases fit TRBD1. V was pared by 7 bases and J by 7 bases, with 13 bases of the junction left unmatched. CDR1 and CDR2 from the germline V gene are LNHDA and SQIVND (reference sequence). The CDR3 consists of 15 residues. CDR3 DNA: TGTGCCAGTAAAGGAACCGGGACAGGGAGAAGTGGCTACACCTTC. This codes for CASKGTGTGRSGYTF.

The chain links TRBV14 to TRBJ1-4; D possibly corresponds to TRBD1 (5 bases). CDR1 and CDR2 from the germline V gene are SGHDN and FVKESK. The V end was cut by 3 bases, the J end by 6 bases, with 14 bases between. There are 15 residues in the CDR3. CDR3 amino acids: CASSQMVGGDEKLFF. The CDR3 nucleotides are TGTGCCAGCAGCCAGATGGTTGGGGGAGATGAAAAACTGTTTTTT.

The chain carries TRBV4-1 and TRBJ2-7; TRBD2 aligns across 10 bases. Unmatched junction bases numbered 8, after V lost 0 bases and J lost 6 bases. The CDR3 has 16 residues. CDR1 is MGHRA, CDR2 YSYEKL, per germline. CDR3 DNA: TGCGCCAGCAGCCAAGAGAGGCTAGCGGGAGTTCTCGAGCAGTACTTC. Its translation is CASSQERLAGVLEQYF.

The chain carries TRBV4-2 and TRBJ1-5; 8 bases are a match to TRBD1. V lost 0 bases to trimming and J lost 1 base; unmatched junction nucleotides: 11. From germline, CDR1 is LGHNA and CDR2 YNFKEQ. The CDR3 spans 19 residues. The chain's CDR3 is CASSQDPGGVRKSNQPQHF. The CDR3, as DNA: TGTGCCAGCAGCCAAGACCCAGGGGGCGTGAGGAAAAGCAATCAGCCCCAGCATTTT.

V gene TRBV9 combines with J gene TRBJ2-3, with D perhaps TRBD2 (6 bases). CDR1 and CDR2 (germline): SGDLS, YYNGEE. Deletions cut 3 bases from V and 4 bases from J, with 9 bases between. The CDR3 sequence is 13 residues long. CDR3 region: CASSAGLPDTQYF. The CDR3 bases are TGTGCCAGCAGCGCGGGACTCCCAGATACGCAGTATTTT.

The chain recombines TRBV5-4 with TRBJ1-4; D remains unclear. The ends were cut back, 2 bases at V and 5 bases at J, with 10 bases in the middle. Germline CDR1 is SGHNT and CDR2 is YYREEE (reference sequence). This CDR3 spans 14 amino acids. The CDR3 DNA reads TGTGCCAGCAGCTTTGACCAAGGCAATGAAAAACTGTTTTTT. Translation: CASSFDQGNEKLFF.

A few counts support this clone. The CDR3 region has the DNA TGTGCCAGCTCACCAGAAACAGGGCGAAGCCTCCAAGAGACCCAGTACTTC. This encodes CASSPETGRSLQETQYF. The V call is TRBV18, the J call TRBJ2-5; perhaps TRBD1 as D (6 bases). This CDR3 region has 17 residues. Germline values: CDR1 KGHSH, CDR2 LQKENI. The V gene lost 2 bases and the J gene lost 1 base, with 17 bases spanning the gap. The whole variable domain, remainder taken from reference TRBV18 and TRBJ2-5, is NAGVMQNPRHLVRRRGQEARLRCSPMKGHSHVYWYRQLPEEGLKFMVYLQKENIIDESGMPKERFSAEFPKEGPSILRIQQVVRGDSAAYFCASSPETGRSLQETQYFGPGTRLLVL.

V is TRBV28 and J is TRBJ2-5, with D hard to call. Trimming shortened V by 5 bases and J by 7 bases, and 11 bases separated the two germline ends. The CDR3 spans 12 residues. Per the germline V gene, CDR1 is MDHEN and CDR2 is SYDVKM. This CDR3 reads CASSPALGTQYF. The CDR3 DNA reads TGTGCCAGCAGTCCCGCTTTGGGGACCCAGTACTTC.

The chain recombines TRBV11-2 with TRBJ2-6, with 7 bases identical to TRBD1. The CDR3 totals 17 residues. Trimming took 3 bases from V and 0 from J; bases not matched to a gene: 5. The V gene's germline CDR1 is SGHAT and CDR2 FQNNGV. The CDR3 nucleotides are TGTGCCAGCAGCTTCCTCTCAGGGGGCTCTGGGGCCAACGTCCTGACTTTC. It encodes CASSFLSGGSGANVLTF.

The V call is TRBV28, the J call TRBJ2-5; either TRBD1 or TRBD2 may supply D (5 bases each). Germline assignment: CDR1 MDHEN and CDR2 SYDVKM. CDR3 length equals 14 residues. Trimming pared 7 bases from V and 5 bases from J, leaving 17 bases between. The CDR3 DNA follows: TGTGCCAGCATCCCCTCTGGGGGAGCGGAGACCCAGTACTTC. It codes for CASIPSGGAETQYF.

The CDR3 loop reads CASSPGTSGRLTDTQYF. The CDR3 DNA reads TGTGCCAGCAGCCCGGGGACTAGCGGGAGATTAACAGATACGCAGTATTTT. V usage is TRBV7-3 and J usage is TRBJ2-3; TRBD2 aligns across 14 bases. The germline V gene has CDR1 SGHTA and CDR2 FQGTGA. The junction had 7 bases not matched to a gene; V was cut back by 5 bases and J by 3 bases. This CDR3 contains 17 residues.

The V and J genes are TRBV25-1 and TRBJ2-1; possibly TRBD2 for D (6 bases). Deletions cut 4 bases from V and 10 bases from J, with 17 bases between. The CDR3 is 14 residues long. CDR1 and CDR2 (germline): MGHDK, SYGVNS. DNA for the CDR3: TGTGCCAGCAGTGGACGGCAGACACGGGAGGAGCAGTTCTTC. Amino acid sequence: CASSGRQTREEQFF. Drawing the rest from reference TRBV25-1 and TRBJ2-1, the complete variable domain is EADIYQTPRYLVIGTGKKITLECSQTMGHDKMYWYQQDPGMELHLIHYSYGVNSTEKGDLSSESTVSRIRTEHFPLTLESARPSHTSQYLCASSGRQTREEQFFGPGTRLTVL.

The rearrangement links TRBV19 to TRBJ1-3, with D unresolved. The CDR3 spans 15 residues. The germline V gene has CDR1 LNHDA and CDR2 SQIVND (reference sequence). The V end was cut by 4 bases, the J end by 0 bases, with 10 bases between. CDR3 bases: TGTGCCAGTAGTAGCGCAGCGAGCTCTGGAAACACCATATATTTT. Its translation: CASSSAASSGNTIYF. The entire variable domain, with the rest obtained from reference TRBV19 and TRBJ1-3, is as follows: DGGITQSPKYLFRKEGQNVTLSCEQNLNHDAMYWYRQDPGQGLRLIYYSQIVNDFQKGDIAEGYSVSREKKESFPLTVTSAQKNPTAFYLCASSSAASSGNTIYFGEGSWLTVV.